The 17 T cell receptor beta chains reported below all come from one sample, sequenced in a study of T-cell reconstitution after alpha-beta-depleted transplantation in children. Preparation of the TCRbeta library involved a method that used unique molecular identifiers. MiXCR was run by TCRdb on the PCR reads, yielding one entry per CDR3 protein. The sample lists almost 400,000 distinct CDR3 sequences, about a fifth occurring once. The sequences come from PBMCs from the stem cell graft donor, collected from the stem cell graft. Every receptor here comes from a human donor who donated a stem cell graft to a child with acute myeloid leukemia.

This clonotype was seen just once. The chain is built from TRBV12-3 or TRBV12-4 and TRBJ2-1; 7 bases map to TRBD2. The length of the CDR3 is 16 residues. Unmatched junction bases numbered 7, after V lost 3 bases and J lost 2 bases. The CDR3, as DNA: TGTGCCAGCAGTTTGAGGGTTGGGAGGGCCTACAATGAGCAGTTCTTC. It translates to CASSLRVGRAYNEQFF.

The chain links TRBV1 to TRBJ2-7; no DNA check was done on the table's D call, TRBD1. TRBV1 is deemed a pseudogene. The CDR3 length is 12 residues. The CDR3 coding sequence is TGCACCAGCAGCCAAGACAGGGGCGAGCAGTACTTC. As protein: CTSSQDRGEQYF.

There are a few counts of this clonotype. This sequence joins TRBV5-1 and TRBJ2-1; D unclear. CDR3 length equals 16 residues. V gave up 2 bases and J gave up 0 bases, with 12 bases separating them. Germline V lookup: CDR1 SGHRS, CDR2 YFSETQ. In DNA, the CDR3 is TGCGCCAGCAGCTTTGGAGAGCGCAGCTCCTACAATGAGCAGTTCTTC. It yields the protein CASSFGERSSYNEQFF. Looking up the rest from reference TRBV5-1 and TRBJ2-1 gives the full variable domain: KAGVTQTPRYLIKTRGQQVTLSCSPISGHRSVSWYQQTPGQGLQFLFEYFSETQRNKGNFPGRFSGRQFSNSRSEMNVSTLELGDSALYLCASSFGERSSYNEQFFGPGTRLTVL.

The V gene is TRBV7-2, the J gene TRBJ2-3; TRBD2 agrees at 7 bases. CDR3 length equals 14 residues. Germline V lookup: CDR1 SGHTA, CDR2 FQGNSA. The V and J ends lost 2 bases and 6 bases, in that order; junction bases with no gene match: 5. CDR3 coding DNA: TGTGCCAGCAGCTTATGGGCGGGAGCGGATACGCAGTATTTT. As protein: CASSLWAGADTQYF.

This clonotype was observed a handful of times. The chain has TRBV5-1 and TRBJ2-1; 10 nucleotides align to TRBD1. Germline V gene data show CDR1 as SGHRS and CDR2 as YFSETQ. The V and J ends lost 3 bases and 8 bases, in that order; junction bases with no gene match: 5. The CDR3 consists of 14 residues. The CDR3 is CASSSNGQGDEQFF. The CDR3, as DNA: TGCGCCAGCAGCTCAAACGGACAGGGGGATGAGCAGTTCTTC.

Only one count was recorded for this clonotype. This chain links TRBV28 with TRBJ2-7; 7 positions match TRBD1. V dropped 7 bases and J dropped 0; count of bases not matched to a gene: 6. The CDR3 is 14 amino acids. CDR1 and CDR2 from the germline V gene are MDHEN and SYDVKM. Here the CDR3 reads CASMPGTVSYEQYF. As DNA, the CDR3 is TGTGCCAGCATGCCCGGGACAGTCTCCTACGAGCAGTACTTC. Filled out from reference TRBV28 and TRBJ2-7, the complete variable domain reads DVKVTQSSRYLVKRTGEKVFLECVQDMDHENMFWYRQDPGLGLRLIYFSYDVKMKEKGDIPEGYSVSREKKERFSLILESASTNQTSMYLCASMPGTVSYEQYFGPGTRLTVT.

This clonotype was observed a few times. The rearrangement uses TRBV6-5 and TRBJ2-3, with 8 bases aligning to TRBD2. The V gene end was trimmed by 6 bases and the J gene end by 3 bases; junction bases not matched to a gene: 5. Germline CDR1 reads MNHEY; CDR2 reads SVGAGI. This CDR3 comprises 14 residues. CDR3 coding DNA: TGTGCCAGCAGATATTCTAGCGGGACAGATACGCAGTATTTT. Protein: CASRYSSGTDTQYF.

The chain links TRBV5-1 to TRBJ1-5; no reliable D call. Germline V gene sequence: CDR1 SGHRS, CDR2 YFSETQ. This CDR3 is 14 amino acids long. V was cut by 0 bases and J by 3 bases, with 7 bases left in between. CDR3 sequence reads: CASSLDAVNQPQHF. The CDR3 DNA reads as TGCGCCAGCAGCTTGGACGCCGTCAATCAGCCCCAGCATTTT.

In its sample, this clonotype was seen a few times. This sequence joins TRBV6-1 and TRBJ2-7, with D possibly TRBD1 on 7 matching bases. Germline assignment: CDR1 MNHNS and CDR2 SASEGT. V shed 7 bases and J shed 7 bases, with 20 bases lying between them. This CDR3 contains 14 residues. CDR3 sequence: CASMGRDSAWEQYF. CDR3 bases: TGTGCCAGCATGGGGCGGGACAGTGCCTGGGAGCAGTACTTC.

This clonotype was detected only a few times. This sequence joins TRBV7-2 and TRBJ2-7; tentative D call: TRBD2 (6 bases). Trimming shortened V by 1 base and J by 12 bases, and 13 bases separated the two germline ends. Germline CDR1 SGHTA, CDR2 FQGNSA. CDR3 size: 12 residues. The CDR3 protein is CASSLGTNVGYF. In DNA, the CDR3 is TGTGCCAGCAGCTTAGGGACTAATGTGGGGTACTTC.

This chain links TRBV6-5 with TRBJ2-1; a possible D gene is TRBD2 (6 bases). The V and J ends lost 5 bases and 8 bases respectively, with 10 bases between them. This CDR3 has 12 amino acids. CDR1 is MNHEY and CDR2 is SVGAGI in the germline V gene. This CDR3 reads CASSRGYDEQFF. The CDR3 DNA is TGTGCCAGCAGTCGGGGGTACGATGAGCAGTTCTTC.

At least ten counts were recorded for this clonotype. This chain uses TRBV5-1 with TRBJ2-7; no clear D. V was cut by 4 bases and J by 9 bases, with 17 bases left in between. This CDR3 contains 13 residues. Germline CDR1 and CDR2: SGHRS and YFSETQ. This CDR3 reads CASSPSVQNGQYF. DNA of the CDR3: TGCGCCAGCAGCCCGTCGGTACAAAACGGGCAGTACTTC. Variable domain in full (rest from reference TRBV5-1 and TRBJ2-7): KAGVTQTPRYLIKTRGQQVTLSCSPISGHRSVSWYQQTPGQGLQFLFEYFSETQRNKGNFPGRFSGRQFSNSRSEMNVSTLELGDSALYLCASSPSVQNGQYFGPGTRLTVT.

The CDR3 DNA sequence: TGTGCCAGCAGTGAGAGCGGGAGATCAGACGAGCAGTACTTC. Protein: CASSESGRSDEQYF. The gene calls are TRBV25-1 and TRBJ2-7, with TRBD2 matching over 8 bases. Losses at the gene ends were 3 bases for V and 5 bases for J; bases not matched to a gene: 6. The CDR3 loop spans 14 amino acids. Germline CDR1 MGHDK, CDR2 SYGVNS.

The chain joins TRBV15 to TRBJ2-7, with 8 bases identical to TRBD1. Germline CDR1 LNHNV, CDR2 YYDKDF (reference sequence). The CDR3 sequence is 14 residues long. Losses at the gene ends were 0 bases for V and 6 bases for J; bases not matched to a gene: 4. CDR3: CATSRDRGQVEQYF. The CDR3 nucleotides read TGTGCCACCAGCAGAGACAGGGGGCAGGTCGAGCAGTACTTC.

This clonotype has more than one count but fewer than ten. This chain joins TRBV5-1 and TRBJ2-1; D is perhaps TRBD1 or TRBD2 (5 bases each). CDR1 and CDR2 (germline): SGHRS, YFSETQ. Trimming stripped 0 bases from V and 4 bases from J, with 14 bases between. The CDR3 extends over 16 amino acids. Written as DNA, the CDR3 is TGCGCCAGCAGCTTGGAGCGGTGGGACCGATACAATGAGCAGTTCTTC. As protein: CASSLERWDRYNEQFF.

The J gene is TRBJ2-5, the V gene TRBV11-1; unclear D gene. The V and J ends lost 1 base and 2 bases respectively, with 17 bases between them. Germline lookup yields CDR1 SGHAT and CDR2 FQDESV (reference sequence). This CDR3 spans 17 amino acids. The CDR3 DNA follows: TGTGCCAGCAGCTTAGGGATCAAGGGTATGCCGCAAGAGACCCAGTACTTC. This translates into CASSLGIKGMPQETQYF.

The rearrangement joins TRBV27 to TRBJ2-1, with 12 bases matching TRBD2. V lost 7 bases to trimming and J lost 15 bases; unmatched junction nucleotides: 25. The CDR3 extends over 18 amino acids. CDR1 and CDR2 (germline): MNHEY, SMNVEV (reference sequence). The CDR3 sequence is CASTSGLAGGPRLWNWFF. The CDR3 DNA sequence: TGTGCCAGCACCTCTGGGCTAGCGGGAGGGCCCAGGCTGTGGAATTGGTTCTTC.